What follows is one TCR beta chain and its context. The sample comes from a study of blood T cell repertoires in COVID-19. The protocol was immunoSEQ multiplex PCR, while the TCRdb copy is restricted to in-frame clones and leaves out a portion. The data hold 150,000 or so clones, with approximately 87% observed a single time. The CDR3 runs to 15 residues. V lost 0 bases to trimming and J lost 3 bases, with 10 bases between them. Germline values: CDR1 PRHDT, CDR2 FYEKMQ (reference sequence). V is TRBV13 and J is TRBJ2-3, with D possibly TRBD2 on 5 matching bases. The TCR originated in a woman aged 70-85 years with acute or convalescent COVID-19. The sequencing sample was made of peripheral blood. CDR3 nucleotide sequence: TGTGCCAGCAGCTTAGGCCGCGGGTTTACAGATACGCAGTATTTT. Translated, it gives CASSLGRGFTDTQYF.